Following are 17 T cell receptor beta chains from one sample sequenced in a study of vaccination effects on CD4 cells after COVID-19. The culture ran for 10 days, and then CD4+ T cells were isolated. Either the BNT162b2 or mRNA-1273 vaccine was given to participants in two doses. The antigens of these receptors remain unknown. Clones were sequenced by immunoSEQ multiplex PCR, and TCRdb holds only the in-frame ones, with some missing. The sample carries tens of thousands of clones, more than 60% recorded once. The sample was CD4+ T cells from PBMCs cultured without peptide, taken after COVID-19 vaccination. The receptors derive from a human donor who received a COVID-19 vaccine.

This clone was seen once. This chain links TRBV5-1 with TRBJ2-7, with 7 positions matching TRBD1. After removal of 7 bases from V and 1 base from J, the junction contained 8 bases not matched to a gene. CDR1 is SGHRS and CDR2 is YFSETQ in the germline V gene. This CDR3 is 14 amino acids long. The CDR3 sequence is CASAIQTGSYEQYV. The CDR3 DNA sequence: TGCGCCAGCGCGATTCAGACAGGGTCCTACGAGCAGTACGTC.

The genes are TRBV18 and TRBJ1-5; D might be TRBD1 (5 bases). Germline V gene data show CDR1 as KGHSH and CDR2 as LQKENI. Trimming removed 6 bases at V and 5 bases at J, with 11 bases between. The CDR3 is 13 amino acids. In DNA form, the CDR3 reads TGTGCCAGCTCCTCATCCAGGGATCAGCCCCAGCATTTT. This codes for CASSSSRDQPQHF.

The chain is built from TRBV19 and TRBJ1-5; no definite D call. This CDR3 is 14 amino acids long. CDR1 LNHDA and CDR2 SQIVND come from the germline V gene (reference sequence). V was clipped by 0 bases and J by 1 base, with 4 bases between them. The CDR3 loop is CASSIDRSNQPQHF. The CDR3 DNA reads TGTGCCAGTAGTATAGACAGGAGCAATCAGCCCCAGCATTTT.

The rearrangement links TRBV12-3 or TRBV12-4 to TRBJ1-4; D might be TRBD1 (6 bases). The V end was cut by 7 bases, the J end by 7 bases, with 13 bases between. The CDR3 has 13 residues. The DNA of the CDR3 is TGTGCCAGCAACGAGGGGGGTGGTGAAAAACTGTTTTTT. Translated, it gives CASNEGGGEKLFF.

The chain uses TRBV7-8 and TRBJ1-1; 7 nucleotides match TRBD1. CDR1 is SGHVS and CDR2 is FQNEAQ in the germline V gene. V lost 1 base and J lost 7; bases outside the gene matches: 3. This CDR3 has 13 amino acids. CDR3 nucleotides: TGTGCCAGCAGCTTAGGACAGGGTATTGAAGCTTTCTTT. The encoded protein is CASSLGQGIEAFF.

The chain links TRBV11-3 to TRBJ1-3; D is uncertain. The germline gives CDR1 SGHNT, CDR2 YENEEA. The CDR3 spans 13 residues. Trimming shortened V by 5 bases and J by 4 bases, and 9 bases separated the two germline ends. The DNA for the CDR3 is TGTGCCAGCAGCCTTTTATGGGGAAACACCATATATTTT. Protein product: CASSLLWGNTIYF.

The genes are TRBV30 and TRBJ1-1, with no clear D. The germline V and J ends were trimmed by 0 bases and 3 bases, with 26 bases remaining between them. The CDR3 sequence is 19 residues long. Germline V gene data show CDR1 as GTSNPN and CDR2 as SVGIG (reference sequence). The CDR3 is CAWSVRIRWSNRADTEAFF. For the CDR3, the DNA is TGTGCCTGGAGTGTACGAATTAGGTGGTCAAATCGGGCGGACACTGAAGCTTTCTTT.

Note on this clone: One end of the junction is discordant with germline, which a read error may explain. This specimen includes other DNA sequences encoding the same CDR3. The chain has TRBV19 and TRBJ1-5, with D hard to call. The CDR3 covers 14 residues. CDR1 and CDR2 from the germline V gene are LNHDA and SQIVND (reference sequence). CDR3 DNA: TGTGCCAGTAGTTCGTATTCAAGCAATCAACCCCAGCATTTT. It is translated as CASSSYSSNQPQHF.

V gene TRBV6-6 combines with J gene TRBJ2-4, with D possibly being TRBD2 (6 bases). Germline lookup yields CDR1 MNHNY and CDR2 SVGAGI (reference sequence). The CDR3 runs 16 residues. V shed 1 base and J shed 0 bases, with 10 bases lying between them. The CDR3 is CASSYLGGTAKNIQYF. The DNA for the CDR3 is TGTGCCAGCAGTTACTTGGGCGGGACAGCCAAAAACATTCAGTACTTC.

The chain is built from TRBV5-6 and TRBJ1-4; D remains ambiguous. The V and J ends lost 2 bases and 4 bases respectively, with 9 bases between them. This CDR3 contains 14 residues. Per the germline V gene, CDR1 is SGHDT and CDR2 is YYEEEE. The CDR3: CASSLWSFNEKLFF. The CDR3 nucleotides read TGTGCCAGCAGCTTATGGTCTTTTAATGAAAAACTGTTTTTT.

This rearrangement joins TRBV6-4 to TRBJ1-2; no firm D call. In germline, CDR1 is MRHNA, CDR2 SNTAGT. The CDR3 runs to 12 residues. With 2 bases removed from V and 4 bases from J, the gap between germline ends came to 5 bases. This chain's CDR3 is CASSDGSYGYTF. The CDR3 DNA reads as TGTGCCAGCAGTGACGGTAGCTATGGCTACACCTTC.

V and J are TRBV9 and TRBJ1-1; 9 bases are shared with TRBD1. Germline CDR1 is SGDLS and CDR2 is YYNGEE. This CDR3 region has 15 residues. J gave up 2 bases and V 4 bases, and 6 bases lay outside the gene matches. CDR3 in DNA: TGTGCCAGCAGCCCCGAGGGACAGGGAAACACTGAAGCTTTCTTT. Encoded protein: CASSPEGQGNTEAFF.

The chain employs TRBV6-5 and TRBJ1-2; 7 positions match TRBD1. The V gene end was trimmed by 5 bases and the J gene end by 5 bases; junction bases not matched to a gene: 5. There are 13 residues in the CDR3. Germline-derived CDR1 and CDR2 are MNHEY and SVGAGI. Written as DNA, the CDR3 is TGTGCCAGCAGTCGCACGACAGGGTATGGCTACACCTTC. It is translated as CASSRTTGYGYTF.

The chain uses TRBV19 and TRBJ1-5; 9 bases map to TRBD1. The CDR3 has 17 amino acids. With 1 base clipped from V and 2 bases from J, the junction kept 6 bases outside the gene matches. Germline V lookup: CDR1 LNHDA, CDR2 SQIVND (reference sequence). CDR3 DNA: TGTGCCAGTAGTATAGGGGACAGGGTTCTTCGCAATCAGCCCCAGCATTTT. It translates to CASSIGDRVLRNQPQHF.

This clone has only one observation. The chain links TRBV9 to TRBJ1-4, with 8 positions matching TRBD1. The CDR3 spans 15 residues. Germline V CDR1 and CDR2: SGDLS, YYNGEE. V trimming: 0 bases; J trimming: 6 bases; junction bases outside the gene matches: 4. CDR3 loop: CASSVAGGGDEKLFF. CDR3 bases: TGTGCCAGCAGCGTAGCAGGGGGCGGGGATGAAAAACTGTTTTTT.

The chain uses TRBV5-1 and TRBJ1-4, with D possibly being TRBD1 (6 bases). This CDR3 is built from 13 residues. CDR1 SGHRS and CDR2 YFSETQ come from the germline V gene. V was clipped by 4 bases and J by 7 bases, with 11 bases between them. CDR3 protein: CASSGGAFEKLFF. In nucleotides, the CDR3 is TGCGCCAGCAGCGGGGGGGCTTTTGAAAAACTGTTTTTT.

V gene TRBV7-9 combines with J gene TRBJ1-2; 7 nucleotides line up with TRBD1. The CDR3 runs to 14 residues. V shed 6 bases and J 1 base; nucleotides not matched to a gene: 5. Germline assignment: CDR1 SEHNR and CDR2 FQNEAQ (reference sequence). The CDR3 DNA reads TGTGCCAGCAGTATGGCAGGGGGTAACTATGGCTACACCTTC. Translated, it gives CASSMAGGNYGYTF.